Listed below are T cell receptor beta chains from one sample, sequenced in a study of cytomegalovirus exposure and HLA in healthy donors. Generated by immunoSEQ multiplex PCR, the TCRdb table keeps only in-frame clones and is missing some. The data hold 100,000 to 150,000 clones, with around four fifths observed a single time. The source material was PBMCs. Receptor source: a woman aged 40 to 49 in good health and CMV-seropositive. Each CDR3 is given with its conserved first and last residue. D genes are given only for firm matches. Size is omitted from some rows. Given values are once, few, many or a class for expanded clones.

D | J | length | size | V | DNA | CDR3
NA | TRBJ2-3 | 12 | few | TRBV5-5 | TGTGCCAGCAGCCCCCGTCCCCCTACGCAGTATTTT | CASSPRPPTQYF
TRBD2 | TRBJ2-3 | 18 | once | TRBV9 | TGTGCCAGCTCCTCCGAGTTAGCGGGAGGGGTCAAATTGGATACGCAGTATTTT | CASSSELAGGVKLDTQYF
NA | TRBJ2-3 | 16 | NA | TRBV19 | TGTGCCAGCCGAAACAAACCTTTGGACACTACAGATACGCAGTATTTT | CASRNKPLDTTDTQYF
TRBD2 | TRBJ2-7 | 15 | NA | TRBV4-3 | TGCGCCAGCAGCCAAACGATAGCGGGATTCTACGAGCAGTACTTC | CASSQTIAGFYEQYF
TRBD2 | TRBJ2-3 | 17 | once | TRBV5-4 | TGTGCCAGCAGCTTGGATCTGGGGGGGACCTCCACAGATACGCAGTATTTT | CASSLDLGGTSTDTQYF
NA | TRBJ1-4 | 14 | NA | TRBV11-2 | TGTGCCAGCAGCTTAACAGGGCATCGTGTAAAACTGTTTTTT | CASSLTGHRVKLFF
TRBD1 | TRBJ2-6 | 15 | few | TRBV29-1 | TGCAGCGTTCGGGACAGGGGTTTGGGGGCCAACGTCCTGACTTTC | CSVRDRGLGANVLTF
TRBD1 | TRBJ2-3 | 16 | NA | TRBV29-1 | TGCAGCGTCCAAAGAAAAACAGGGGTTCGCACAGATACGCAGTATTTT | CSVQRKTGVRTDTQYF
TRBD1 | TRBJ2-5 | 15 | NA | TRBV2 | TGTGCCAGCAGTGGCCCCACAGGGGGTGAGAGGACCCAGTACTTC | CASSGPTGGERTQYF
NA | TRBJ2-1 | 13 | once | TRBV29-1 | TGCAGCGTAGCGGGTCGATTTTTGGATGAGCAGTTCTTC | CSVAGRFLDEQFF
NA | TRBJ2-5 | 14 | NA | TRBV6-6 | TGTGCCAGCAGTTACTCTGCTAACCAAGAGACCCAGTACTTC | CASSYSANQETQYF
NA | TRBJ2-1 | 13 | NA | TRBV28 | TGTGCCAGCAGGAAGACAGGTTACAATGAGCAGTTCTTC | CASRKTGYNEQFF
NA | TRBJ2-7 | 13 | few | TRBV6-1 | TGTGCCAGCAGTGAAGCGCGGAGCTACGAGCAGTACTTC | CASSEARSYEQYF
NA | TRBJ1-2 | 15 | once | TRBV1 | TGCACCAGCCTGACATGTTTCGCTAAATTGGGTGGCTACACCTTC | CTSLTCFAKLGGYTF
NA | TRBJ1-4 | 17 | NA | TRBV5-1 | TGCGCCAGCAGCTTGGCCCCCGTGGAGGGGTCTTATGAAAAACTGTTTTTT | CASSLAPVEGSYEKLFF
NA | TRBJ1-5 | 14 | NA | TRBV25-1 | TGTGCCAGCAGTCCAAACTTTGGACAGCAGCCCCAGCATTTT | CASSPNFGQQPQHF
TRBD2 | TRBJ2-2 | 16 | NA | TRBV5-4 | TGTGCCAGCAGCCCAAGACTAGCGGGGGGGACCGGGGAGCTGTTTTTT | CASSPRLAGGTGELFF
TRBD2 | TRBJ2-3 | 16 | few | TRBV5-1 | TGCGCCAGCAGCTTAGGAGGGACTAGCGGCACAGATACGCAGTATTTT | CASSLGGTSGTDTQYF
TRBD1 | TRBJ2-7 | 13 | NA | TRBV6-1 | TGTGCCAGCAGTATTACAGGGGGCTACGAGCAGTACTTC | CASSITGGYEQYF
NA | TRBJ1-1 | 13 | NA | TRBV11-3 | TGTGCCAGCAGCGGGGGGAGCAACACTGAAGCTTTCTTT | CASSGGSNTEAFF
NA | TRBJ2-7 | 17 | once | TRBV5-1 | TGCGCCAGCAGCTTGGGTTCTGGGCGGGCGTTAATCTACGAGCAGTACTTC | CASSLGSGRALIYEQYF
NA | TRBJ1-4 | 13 | NA | TRBV19 | TGTGCCAGTAGTATAGATCGAAGCGGGAGGCTGTTTTTT | CASSIDRSGRLFF